One and the same sample provided the 14 T cell receptor beta chains below, sequenced in a study of T-cell memory formation after mild COVID-19 (dated by TCRdb to the early 2020s). The library relied on 5' RACE. The sequencer was an Illumina NovaSeq 6000. TCRdb redid the processing of the public reads, applying fastp at Q25 and MiXCR, and retained in-frame beta chains. Every entry covers one CDR3 protein and lists the most common genes and DNA from its rows. The sample data list 350,000 to 500,000 distinct CDR3 sequences, and about a sixth of these were observed just once. The ten most abundant clones make up approximately 21% of the sample. Sequencing input: PBMCs or a T cell subset sorted from them (not recorded which). All receptors derive from a man younger than 30 who had mild COVID-19 (a few samples of this study predate the infection). The sample titles of this study are shuffled in the database, so cell type and time point are left out; the donor was told from shared clones.

This clonotype turned up a few times. The chain recombines TRBV5-5 with TRBJ1-5, with a tentative D call TRBD1 (6 bases). Trimming pared 5 bases from V and 2 bases from J, leaving 17 bases between. The CDR3 is 16 residues long. Germline loops: CDR1 SGHKS, CDR2 YYEKEE (reference sequence). CDR3 sequence (DNA): TGTGCCAGCAGTAAAGACCCGGACAGAGGCAATCAGCCCCAGCATTTT. It yields the protein CASSKDPDRGNQPQHF.

This clonotype appeared a few times. The chain recombines TRBV24-1 with TRBJ2-5, with D perhaps assigned TRBD1 or TRBD2 (5 bases each). Germline V gene sequence: CDR1 KGHDR, CDR2 SFDVKD. V was clipped by 2 bases and J by 4 bases, with 13 bases between them. This CDR3 spans 15 amino acids. CDR3 amino acids: CATSDSRGVAETQYF. Here the CDR3 DNA reads TGTGCCACCAGTGATTCTCGGGGCGTAGCAGAGACCCAGTACTTC.

This clonotype was counted only a few times. The gene calls are TRBV12-3 or TRBV12-4 and TRBJ2-5; D unclear. CDR3 size: 13 residues. V was cut by 6 bases and J by 4 bases, with 12 bases left in between. This chain's CDR3 is CASSLDPPETQYF. The CDR3 DNA follows: TGTGCCAGCAGCCTTGACCCCCCAGAGACCCAGTACTTC.

In its sample, this clonotype was seen many times. This chain links TRBV7-6 with TRBJ2-7; D ambiguous. Trimming took 0 bases from V and 2 from J, leaving 5 bases between them. This CDR3 comprises 13 residues. Germline-derived CDR1 and CDR2 are SGHVS and FNYEAQ. The CDR3 here is CASSLASPYEQYF. CDR3 bases: TGTGCCAGCAGCTTAGCGAGTCCCTACGAGCAGTACTTC. Based on the CDR3 plus reference TRBV7-6 and TRBJ2-7, the full variable domain is GAGVSQSPRYKVTKRGQDVALRCDPISGHVSLYWYRQALGQGPEFLTYFNYEAQQDKSGLPNDRFSAERPEGSISTLTIQRTEQRDSAMYRCASSLASPYEQYFGPGTRLTVT.

This clonotype occurred a few times. The chain is built from TRBV6-2 or TRBV6-3 and TRBJ2-7; a weak D match, TRBD2 (6 bases). Trimming left V 7 bases short and J 2 bases short, with 18 bases between. Per the germline V gene, CDR1 is MNHEY and CDR2 is SVGEGT. The CDR3 contains 15 residues. The CDR3 nucleotides read TGTGCCAGCACTACCACCGGGACGGGGGCCTACGAGCAGTACTTC. This sequence encodes CASTTTGTGAYEQYF.

The chain recombines TRBV7-8 with TRBJ1-2; the match to TRBD1 covers 8 bases. Losses at the gene ends were 2 bases for V and 1 base for J; bases not matched to a gene: 9. Germline CDR1 and CDR2: SGHVS and FQNEAQ. This CDR3 is 17 amino acids long. As DNA, the CDR3 is TGTGCCAGCAGCTTACTTTCAGGGGGCACGATTAACTATGGCTACACCTTC. This sequence encodes CASSLLSGGTINYGYTF.

V usage is TRBV28 and J usage is TRBJ2-5; TRBD1 might be the D (6 bases). Germline V gene lookup returns CDR1 MDHEN and CDR2 SYDVKM. This CDR3 is 14 amino acids long. V lost 10 bases and J lost 5, with 20 bases in between. CDR3 loop: CAIRSRGAWETQYF. The CDR3 DNA reads TGTGCCATTCGTTCCAGGGGTGCGTGGGAGACCCAGTACTTC.

This clonotype has at least ten counts. The J gene is TRBJ2-7, the V gene TRBV12-3 or TRBV12-4; the D call may be TRBD1 or TRBD2 (5 bases each). V was shortened by 5 bases and J by 9 bases, with 20 bases between the two germline ends. The CDR3 runs 14 residues. CDR3 amino acids: CASSPGTVPKGQYF. The CDR3 nucleotides are TGTGCCAGCAGTCCCGGGACGGTTCCTAAGGGGCAGTACTTC.

The J gene is TRBJ2-7, the V gene TRBV6-5; no definite D call. CDR3 length: 17 residues. V lost 1 base, J lost 0 bases, and 16 bases lay in between. In germline, CDR1 is MNHEY, CDR2 SVGAGI. In nucleotides, the CDR3 is TGTGCCAGCAGTTACTTCGGCGGAGACCCTTCCTCCTACGAGCAGTACTTC. Its protein is CASSYFGGDPSSYEQYF.

This clonotype was found a few times. J is TRBJ2-1 and V is TRBV6-5; D is unclear. V was pared by 2 bases and J by 0 bases, with 11 bases between. The CDR3 sequence is 16 residues long. Germline values: CDR1 MNHEY, CDR2 SVGAGI. CDR3 in amino acids: CASSYGLSSSYNEQFF. The CDR3 nucleotides are TGTGCCAGCAGTTACGGGCTTTCGAGCTCCTACAATGAGCAGTTCTTC.

This clonotype showed up many times. The chain couples TRBV4-3 to TRBJ2-3; D not certain. Per the germline V gene, CDR1 is LGHNA and CDR2 is YSLEER. Trimming left V 0 bases short and J 6 bases short, with 7 bases between. The CDR3 consists of 13 residues. Here the CDR3 reads CASSQDRYDTQYF. CDR3 coding DNA: TGCGCCAGCAGCCAAGATCGTTACGATACGCAGTATTTT.

This clonotype was observed a handful of times. The rearrangement uses TRBV7-9 and TRBJ1-2, with D possibly matching TRBD1 (6 bases). The germline V gene encodes CDR1 SEHNR and CDR2 FQNEAQ (reference sequence). V lost 3 bases to trimming and J lost 1 base, with 15 bases between them. The CDR3 runs to 16 residues. This chain's CDR3 is CASSFRGGELNYGYTF. The CDR3, as DNA: TGTGCCAGCAGCTTCAGGGGAGGGGAGCTTAACTATGGCTACACCTTC.

This clonotype was observed a handful of times. The V gene is TRBV5-1, the J gene TRBJ1-6; D gene ambiguous. This CDR3 contains 15 residues. Trimming removed 4 bases at V and 10 bases at J, with 18 bases between. Germline CDR1 reads SGHRS; CDR2 reads YFSETQ. The CDR3 spells CASSTDPGPESPLHF. The DNA for the CDR3 is TGCGCCAGCAGCACGGACCCTGGTCCGGAGTCACCCCTCCACTTT.

This clonotype was detected a few times. The chain combines TRBV5-4 with TRBJ1-1; D uncertain. Germline CDR1 reads SGHNT; CDR2 reads YYREEE (reference sequence). Trimming pared 3 bases from V and 1 base from J, leaving 13 bases between. This CDR3 is 15 amino acids long. CDR3 bases: TGTGCCAGCAGCTCCTCCAGCTACGCGAACACTGAAGCTTTCTTT. As protein: CASSSSSYANTEAFF.